This record looks at one T cell receptor beta chain sequence and its context. The specificity of this receptor is unknown. Base quality data are lacking; no much larger clone is found one base away. The collaborating institutions used their own protocols to collect whole blood in K2EDTA tubes. For TCRbeta analysis, collaborators shipped samples in one of three forms: frozen whole blood, isolated PBMCs, or DNA extracted from either of those sample types. TCRbeta CDR3 regions were amplified from genomic DNA by means of the immunoSEQ Assay, a bias-controlled multiplex PCR. The paper's processing steps were these. The number of nucleated cells in each sample was estimated from the amplification of reference gene primers within the assay. To quantify the absolute abundance of each unique TCRbeta CDR3 rearrangement, sequence reads were collapsed and filtered. Productive Simpson clonality was computed per sample as the square root of Simpson's diversity index over productive rearrangements. TCRdb mirrors the immuneACCESS table, restricted to in-frame sequences. Some clones are absent from its copies; in checked studies, under half trace to an unresolved V gene, and the reason for the others is unknown. V and J calls and clone size follow that table, whereas D and trimming were derived from the DNA. Counted in this sample were 200,000 to 250,000 clones; roughly 80% of them appeared once. The ten largest clones take up 3.4% of the sample.

The sample comes from a study of blood T cell repertoires in COVID-19 (dated by TCRdb to 2018 to 2021). Broadly, across the study: Collaborator samples came from the United States, Italy and Spain and covered acute and convalescent phases of COVID-19. The material from the prospective study consisted of cDNA or gDNA derived from T cells, B-cell-depleted T cells, or PBMCs. Subjects who had been exposed to COVID-19, were actively infected with it, or had recovered from it provided the deeply sampled blood TCRbeta repertoires that made up the dataset. The repertoires were released in a freely available public database intended as a resource for research on the immune response to SARS-CoV-2. The samples were drawn from two sources: the first 160 participants of the ongoing ImmuneRACE study, and over 1,000 subjects contributed by 6 global collaborators. Sample metadata almost always included a de-identified subject ID, COVID-19 status, age in years and sex. Where available, HLA class I and class II types were obtained from metadata supplied by the sample provider rather than from assay-based typing. What the authors observed across the whole study: The quantity of clinical and demographic metadata differed by source and by participant and was supplied without curation.

Measured from the cysteine to the phenylalanine, the CDR3 is 15 residues long. Just CDR3 DNA is preserved here, 45 bases in frame from base 1. V trim: 5 bases; J trim: 3 bases; unmatched bases: 9. CDR1 and CDR2 are read off the germline V gene (reference sequence) as LNHDA and SQIVND. The rearrangement joined TRBV19 to TRBJ1-1; 7 bases in between match TRBD1. The origin of this receptor is a woman aged 18 to 35 with acute or convalescent COVID-19. Sequences were obtained from peripheral blood. The base sequence is TGTGCCAGTAGTCCCCGGGACAGTGAGGACACTGAAGCTTTCTTT. Its protein reads: CASSPRDSEDTEAFF.